One and the same sample provided the 19 T cell receptor beta chains below, sequenced in a study of T cells in Graves' hyperthyroidism and ophthalmopathy. There were TCR beta CDR3 regions amplified from RNA transcripts. The HTBI set primed first-round TCR CDR3 RT-PCR. TCRdb analysed the multiplex PCR reads with MiXCR anew, one entry per CDR3 protein. The data contain 300,000 to 450,000 distinct CDR3 sequences, around 13% of them singletons. The specimen sequenced was blood. Receptor source: a woman in her sixties with Graves' hyperthyroidism.

This clonotype was observed many times. J is TRBJ1-1 and V is TRBV12-3 or TRBV12-4; weak D call: TRBD1 (6 bases). V shed 7 bases and J shed 1 base, with 13 bases lying between them. The CDR3 runs 14 residues. CDR3 sequence reads: CASKSSGANTEAFF. CDR3 bases: TGTGCCAGCAAATCTTCAGGGGCGAACACTGAAGCTTTCTTT.

Ten or more counts support this clonotype. V usage is TRBV12-3 or TRBV12-4 and J usage is TRBJ2-2; 13 bases agree with TRBD2. The length of the CDR3 is 19 residues. V lost 4 bases, J lost 7 bases, and 15 bases stayed unmatched. The CDR3 loop reads CASSSTGYWTSGSIGELFF. In DNA, the CDR3 is TGTGCCAGCAGTTCCACAGGGTATTGGACTAGCGGGAGTATCGGGGAGCTGTTTTTT.

This clonotype has a count of ten or more. The chain uses TRBV20-1 and TRBJ1-4; D unresolved. The CDR3 runs 15 residues. Germline V lookup: CDR1 DFQATT, CDR2 SNEGSKA (reference sequence). V lost 5 bases and J 0 bases, leaving 13 bases between the germline ends. The CDR3 bases are TGCAGTGCTGCCCCGGACGCTGCAACTAATGAAAAACTGTTTTTT. Its protein product is CSAAPDAATNEKLFF.

The table lists this clonotype with many counts. The genes are TRBV2 and TRBJ1-4, with 8 bases aligning to TRBD1. Per germline, CDR1 SNHLY and CDR2 FYNNEI. Losses at the gene ends were 10 bases for V and 5 bases for J; bases not matched to a gene: 9. This CDR3 has 14 amino acids. CDR3 sequence: CATTQGAANEKLFF. The DNA of the CDR3 is TGTGCCACCACTCAGGGGGCGGCCAATGAAAAACTGTTTTTT.

The V call is TRBV5-1, the J call TRBJ1-4; D is undetermined. This CDR3 comprises 15 residues. The V gene lost 4 bases and the J gene lost 5 bases, with 15 bases spanning the gap. Looked up from germline, CDR1 is SGHRS and CDR2 is YFSETQ. The CDR3 sequence is CASSPSTNGNEKLFF. The CDR3 region has the DNA TGCGCCAGCAGCCCCTCGACAAATGGAAATGAAAAACTGTTTTTT.

This clonotype has more than one count but fewer than ten. V gene TRBV28 combines with J gene TRBJ2-7, with 8 positions matching TRBD1. The CDR3 is 16 amino acids. The germline CDR1 and CDR2 sequences are MDHEN and SYDVKM. V shed 6 bases, J shed 2 bases, and the junction held 12 bases outside the gene matches. This CDR3 reads CASRDRVQKKAYEQYF. The CDR3 nucleotides read TGTGCCAGCAGGGACAGGGTTCAAAAAAAAGCCTACGAGCAGTACTTC.

At least ten counts were recorded for this clonotype. This rearrangement joins TRBV12-3 or TRBV12-4 to TRBJ2-3, with D possibly being TRBD1 or TRBD2 (5 bases each). There are 15 residues in the CDR3. The V gene lost 6 bases and the J gene lost 0 bases, with 13 bases spanning the gap. This CDR3 is CASRLGVRSTDTQYF. CDR3 DNA sequence: TGTGCCAGCAGACTAGGGGTGCGGAGCACAGATACGCAGTATTTT.

This clonotype was detected a few times. The CDR3 loop reads CASSVGAAQETQYF. CDR3 in DNA: TGTGCCAGCAGCGTAGGGGCGGCACAAGAGACCCAGTACTTC. The rearrangement joins TRBV9 to TRBJ2-5; no firm D call. CDR1 and CDR2 from the germline V gene are SGDLS and YYNGEE. Trimming took 0 bases from V and 2 from J, leaving 8 bases between them. The CDR3 extends over 14 amino acids.

The chain recombines TRBV25-1 with TRBJ2-3; TRBD1 aligns across 7 bases. This CDR3 spans 16 amino acids. Germline CDR1 MGHDK, CDR2 SYGVNS. V trimming: 7 bases; J trimming: 2 bases; junction bases outside the gene matches: 12. The CDR3 nucleotides read TGTGCCAGCATGGCCCTGACAGGGCTGGTCACAGATACGCAGTATTTT. It is translated as CASMALTGLVTDTQYF.

CDR3 sequence: CATSRERFSNQPQHF. CDR3 coding DNA: TGTGCCACCAGCAGAGAACGGTTTAGCAATCAGCCCCAGCATTTT. The chain joins TRBV15 to TRBJ1-5; D call uncertain. Germline CDR1 LNHNV, CDR2 YYDKDF (reference sequence). The CDR3 length is 15 residues. The V gene lost 0 bases and the J gene lost 0 bases, with 6 bases spanning the gap.

This clonotype came up a few times. The CDR3, as DNA: TGTGCCAGTAGGGTTCCACAGGGGGATACGCAGTATTTT. Translation gives CASRVPQGDTQYF. This sequence joins TRBV19 and TRBJ2-3; TRBD1 agrees at 7 bases. Trimming cost V 6 bases and J 6 bases; bases outside gene matches: 6. The V gene's germline CDR1 is LNHDA and CDR2 SQIVND (reference sequence). The CDR3 has 13 residues.

This clonotype was seen only a few times. The rearrangement uses TRBV4-1 and TRBJ1-5, with 11 positions matching TRBD1. The CDR3 covers 17 residues. The germline V gene encodes CDR1 MGHRA and CDR2 YSYEKL. Unmatched junction bases numbered 7, after V lost 5 bases and J lost 1 base. DNA of the CDR3: TGCGCCAGCAGCATCGGACAGGGGGCTACGAGCAATCAGCCCCAGCATTTT. Protein: CASSIGQGATSNQPQHF.

In its sample, this clonotype was seen a few times. The chain recombines TRBV9 with TRBJ2-1; D may be TRBD1 or TRBD2 (5 bases each). The CDR3 runs 17 residues. Germline lookup yields CDR1 SGDLS and CDR2 YYNGEE. V dropped 4 bases and J dropped 4 bases, with 21 bases sitting between them. The CDR3 DNA reads TGTGCCAGCAGCCCTGACCCCCGGGACGGAGCGTACAATGAGCAGTTCTTC. This sequence encodes CASSPDPRDGAYNEQFF.

This clonotype came up many times. CDR3 protein: CASSLLAGGNEQFF. DNA of the CDR3: TGTGCCAGCAGCTTACTAGCGGGAGGGAATGAGCAGTTCTTC. The chain is built from TRBV11-2 and TRBJ2-1, with 12 bases that match TRBD2. CDR3 size: 14 residues. V was clipped by 2 bases and J by 7 bases; unmatched bases: 0. CDR1 SGHAT and CDR2 FQNNGV come from the germline V gene.

V is TRBV5-1 and J is TRBJ2-5; perhaps TRBD1 as D (7 bases). CDR3 length: 14 amino acids. Trimming stripped 4 bases from V and 4 bases from J, with 14 bases between. Germline V lookup: CDR1 SGHRS, CDR2 YFSETQ. Here the CDR3 reads CASSLTGRGETQYF. The CDR3 DNA sequence: TGCGCCAGCAGCCTGACAGGGCGGGGAGAGACCCAGTACTTC.

This clonotype was counted only a few times. This chain links TRBV15 with TRBJ1-4; perhaps TRBD1 as D (5 bases). CDR3 length: 16 residues. Germline loops: CDR1 LNHNV, CDR2 YYDKDF (reference sequence). Trimming shortened V by 1 base and J by 1 base, and 10 bases separated the two germline ends. The CDR3 DNA reads as TGTGCCACCAGCAGAGGCGACAGAATAACTAATGAAAAACTGTTTTTT. Its protein is CATSRGDRITNEKLFF.

This clonotype was recorded at least ten times. The chain recombines TRBV7-9 with TRBJ2-1; no firm D call. CDR1 and CDR2 from the germline V gene are SEHNR and FQNEAQ (reference sequence). The CDR3 spans 11 residues. The V gene lost 2 bases and the J gene lost 8 bases, with 4 bases spanning the gap. CDR3 protein: CASSLLDEQFF. CDR3 nucleotides: TGTGCCAGCAGCTTACTCGATGAGCAGTTCTTC.

The CDR3 DNA sequence: TGTGCCACCAGTGATGCGGGAGGGTTGTACTTC. It specifies CATSDAGGLYF. This chain joins TRBV24-1 and TRBJ2-5; 9 nucleotides line up with TRBD2. The germline CDR1 and CDR2 sequences are KGHDR and SFDVKD. Trimming cost V 3 bases and J 13 bases; bases outside gene matches: 2. This CDR3 is 11 amino acids long.

In its sample, this clonotype was seen many times. The V gene is TRBV7-9, the J gene TRBJ2-7, with D perhaps matching TRBD2 (5 bases). Germline V gives CDR1 SEHNR, CDR2 FQNEAQ (reference sequence). This CDR3 is 15 amino acids long. Deletions cut 1 base from V and 5 bases from J, with 15 bases between. DNA for the CDR3: TGTGCCAGCAGCTTAGAGGGTGGGAGAAGCCACGAGCAGTACTTC. Translation: CASSLEGGRSHEQYF.